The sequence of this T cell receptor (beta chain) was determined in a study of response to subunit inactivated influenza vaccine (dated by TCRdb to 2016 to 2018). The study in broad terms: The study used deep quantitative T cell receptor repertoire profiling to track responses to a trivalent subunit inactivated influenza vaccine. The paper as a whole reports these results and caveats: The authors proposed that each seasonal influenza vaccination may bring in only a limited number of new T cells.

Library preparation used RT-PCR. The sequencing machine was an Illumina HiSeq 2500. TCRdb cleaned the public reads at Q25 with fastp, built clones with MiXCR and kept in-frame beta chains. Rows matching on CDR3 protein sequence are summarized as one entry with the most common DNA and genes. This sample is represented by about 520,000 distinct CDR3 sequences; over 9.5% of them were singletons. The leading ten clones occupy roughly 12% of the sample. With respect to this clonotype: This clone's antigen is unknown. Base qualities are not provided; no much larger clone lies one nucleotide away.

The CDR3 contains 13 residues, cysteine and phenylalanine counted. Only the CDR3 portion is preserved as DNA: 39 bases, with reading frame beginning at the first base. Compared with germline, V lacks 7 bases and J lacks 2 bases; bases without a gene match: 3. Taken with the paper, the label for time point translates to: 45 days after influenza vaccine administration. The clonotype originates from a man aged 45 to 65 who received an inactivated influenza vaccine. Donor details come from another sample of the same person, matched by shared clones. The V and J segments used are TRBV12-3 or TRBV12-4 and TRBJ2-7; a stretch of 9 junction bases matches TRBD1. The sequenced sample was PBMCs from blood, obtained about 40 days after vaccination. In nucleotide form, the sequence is TGTGCCAGCACCCGACAGGGGGCCTACGAGCAGTACTTC. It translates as CASTRQGAYEQYF.